These 32 T cell receptor beta chains originate from one sample sequenced in a study of CD8 T cells in ankylosing spondylitis. TCRdb reanalysed the 5' RACE reads using MiXCR and keeps one entry per CDR3 protein. This repertoire shows 240,000 or so distinct CDR3 sequences, 7.5% to 9% found once; its top ten account for 6.8%. Source material: blood, either unsorted or a sorted T cell fraction (not recorded which). Receptor source: a male donor with ankylosing spondylitis or in good health (not recorded which).

The table lists this clonotype with many counts. The gene calls are TRBV6-2 or TRBV6-3 and TRBJ1-5; 10 bases agree with TRBD1. The CDR3 totals 19 residues. From germline, CDR1 is MNHEY and CDR2 SVGEGT. V was pared by 8 bases and J by 2 bases, with 18 bases of the junction left unmatched. CDR3 in DNA: TGTGCCAGCGGATTCGGACAGGGGGATTTTCCTGGGGGCAATCAGCCCCAGCATTTT. Protein product: CASGFGQGDFPGGNQPQHF.

This clonotype showed up many times. V usage is TRBV7-8 and J usage is TRBJ2-7; TRBD1 matches at 9 bases. The CDR3 consists of 15 residues. Germline V lookup: CDR1 SGHVS, CDR2 FQNEAQ. Trimming at V came to 4 bases and at J to 3 bases, leaving 7 bases not matched to a gene. CDR3 DNA: TGTGCCAGCAGCTCCCTGGGACAGGGTGGCTACGAGCAGTACTTC. Residues: CASSSLGQGGYEQYF. Full variable domain (rest looked up from reference TRBV7-8 and TRBJ2-7): GAGVSQSPRYKVAKRGQDVALRCDPISGHVSLFWYQQALGQGPEFLTYFQNEAQLDKSGLPSDRFFAERPEGSVSTLKIQRTQQEDSAVYLCASSSLGQGGYEQYFGPGTRLTVT.

This clonotype was seen ten or more times. The gene calls are TRBV20-1 and TRBJ2-7; the match to TRBD1 covers 8 bases. This CDR3 has 15 amino acids. Trimming cost V 0 bases and J 2 bases; bases outside gene matches: 6. Germline lookup yields CDR1 DFQATT and CDR2 SNEGSKA (reference sequence). CDR3 loop: CSARDLGQGAYEQYF. CDR3 coding DNA: TGCAGTGCTAGAGATCTAGGACAGGGCGCCTACGAGCAGTACTTC.

This clonotype has more than one count but fewer than ten. The J gene is TRBJ2-6, the V gene TRBV20-1; 7 nucleotides match TRBD2. The V gene end was trimmed by 3 bases and the J gene end by 0 bases; junction bases not matched to a gene: 2. Germline CDR1 and CDR2: DFQATT and SNEGSKA (reference sequence). The CDR3 consists of 15 residues. CDR3 sequence reads: CSASPSGSGANVLTF. The CDR3 bases are TGCAGTGCTAGTCCTAGCGGCTCTGGGGCCAACGTCCTGACTTTC.

This clonotype was seen ten or more times. J is TRBJ2-7 and V is TRBV5-6; 8 bases are shared with TRBD1. Germline V gene data show CDR1 as SGHDT and CDR2 as YYEEEE. The V segment lost 0 bases and the J segment 7 bases; nucleotides outside the gene matches: 9. The CDR3 is made up of 15 amino acids. The CDR3 sequence is CASSLGGRGRREQYF. The CDR3 nucleotides are TGTGCCAGCAGCTTGGGAGGCAGGGGGCGAAGAGAGCAGTACTTC.

This clonotype has a count of ten or more. This chain joins TRBV2 and TRBJ2-5, with TRBD2 as a possible D gene (5 bases). V was clipped by 6 bases and J by 1 base, with 6 bases between them. Germline V gives CDR1 SNHLY, CDR2 FYNNEI. The CDR3 is 12 amino acids. The CDR3 spells CASRTTQETQYF. The CDR3 nucleotides are TGTGCCAGCAGGACTACCCAAGAGACCCAGTACTTC. The whole variable domain, remainder taken from reference TRBV2 and TRBJ2-5, is EPEVTQTPSHQVTQMGQEVILRCVPISNHLYFYWYRQILGQKVEFLVSFYNNEISEKSEIFDDQFSVERPDGSNFTLKIRSTKLEDSAMYFCASRTTQETQYFGPGTRLLVL.

This clonotype was detected many times. The chain uses TRBV6-2 or TRBV6-3 and TRBJ1-1; no clear D. Germline V gene lookup returns CDR1 MNHEY and CDR2 SVGEGT. The CDR3 is 12 residues long. V lost 2 bases and J lost 0, with 1 base in between. The CDR3 bases are TGTGCCAGCAGTTACGTGAACACTGAAGCTTTCTTT. This encodes CASSYVNTEAFF.

Ten or more counts support this clonotype. CDR3 sequence (DNA): TGTGCCAGCAGTTACTCGTCCTTCCCTATCAATGAGCAGTTCTTC. This codes for CASSYSSFPINEQFF. The rearrangement joins TRBV6-5 to TRBJ2-1; D not certain. CDR1 MNHEY and CDR2 SVGAGI come from the germline V gene. The CDR3 covers 15 residues. Trimming took off 0 bases at V and 6 bases at J, with 12 bases between the two ends.

There are many counts of this clonotype. This rearrangement joins TRBV20-1 to TRBJ2-1; the D gene is possibly TRBD2 (6 bases). Trimming left V 6 bases short and J 3 bases short, with 21 bases between. Germline CDR1 is DFQATT and CDR2 is SNEGSKA (reference sequence). The CDR3 contains 16 residues. The CDR3 is CSANVPSDDGYNEQFF. DNA for the CDR3: TGCAGTGCCAACGTCCCTAGCGACGACGGCTACAATGAGCAGTTCTTC.

This clonotype was counted at least ten times. V usage is TRBV5-1 and J usage is TRBJ2-1; 9 bases fit TRBD2. J was trimmed by 3 bases and V by 2 bases; bases with no gene match: 0. Germline CDR1 and CDR2: SGHRS and YFSETQ. There are 14 residues in the CDR3. CDR3 sequence: CASSFSGSYNEQFF. As DNA, the CDR3 is TGCGCCAGCAGCTTTAGCGGGAGCTACAATGAGCAGTTCTTC.

V gene TRBV19 combines with J gene TRBJ1-1; no firm D call. V lost 6 bases and J lost 2, with 19 bases in between. The length of the CDR3 is 16 residues. Germline-derived CDR1 and CDR2 are LNHDA and SQIVND (reference sequence). CDR3 bases: TGTGCCAGTAGCTACTCGGACCGAGTCCCCAACACTGAAGCTTTCTTT. It is translated as CASSYSDRVPNTEAFF.

This clonotype was counted at least ten times. The chain's CDR3 is CASSFPPGRSSYEQYF. CDR3 bases: TGTGCCAGCAGTTTTCCCCCGGGACGATCTTCCTACGAGCAGTACTTC. The chain employs TRBV6-2 or TRBV6-3 and TRBJ2-7, with D perhaps TRBD1 or TRBD2 (5 bases each). The CDR3 contains 16 residues. Trimming pared 4 bases from V and 1 base from J, leaving 17 bases between. Germline V gene data show CDR1 as MNHEY and CDR2 as SVGEGT.

This clonotype came up a few times. J is TRBJ2-7 and V is TRBV5-1, with D perhaps being TRBD1 or TRBD2 (5 bases each). This CDR3 is 13 amino acids long. CDR1 is SGHRS, CDR2 YFSETQ, per germline. The V end was cut by 2 bases, the J end by 6 bases, with 12 bases between. CDR3 coding DNA: TGCGCCAGCAGCTTCGATGGGGCGGGCGAGCAGTACTTC. It translates to CASSFDGAGEQYF.

This clonotype was detected ten times or more. The rearrangement uses TRBV28 and TRBJ2-3, with 14 bases fitting TRBD2. CDR1 is MDHEN and CDR2 is SYDVKM in the germline V gene. The CDR3 contains 17 residues. With 5 bases clipped from V and 5 bases from J, the junction kept 9 bases outside the gene matches. The CDR3 protein is CASSPTSGRAGEDTQYF. For the CDR3, the DNA is TGTGCCAGCAGTCCGACTAGCGGGAGGGCCGGGGAAGATACGCAGTATTTT.

The rearrangement links TRBV15 to TRBJ1-2, with 7 bases fitting TRBD1. CDR1 and CDR2 (germline): LNHNV, YYDKDF (reference sequence). The trim removed 1 base at V and 6 bases at J, leaving 5 bases unmatched. The CDR3 is made up of 14 amino acids. CDR3 sequence (DNA): TGTGCCACCAGCAGAGGACAGGGAGAGGATGGCTACACCTTC. This encodes CATSRGQGEDGYTF.

This clonotype was picked up many times. This rearrangement joins TRBV4-2 to TRBJ2-7; a possible D gene is TRBD1 (5 bases). Trimming stripped 7 bases from V and 2 bases from J, with 15 bases between. Germline values: CDR1 LGHNA, CDR2 YNFKEQ. This CDR3 is built from 14 residues. The CDR3 spells CASKVGQGTYEQYF. The CDR3 coding sequence is TGTGCCAGCAAGGTCGGTCAGGGAACCTACGAGCAGTACTTC.

This clonotype came up many times. V is TRBV5-1 and J is TRBJ2-2; TRBD2 might be the D (6 bases). Germline V gene lookup returns CDR1 SGHRS and CDR2 YFSETQ. The CDR3 is 14 amino acids. The ends were cut back, 5 bases at V and 6 bases at J, with 14 bases in the middle. CDR3 nucleotides: TGCGCCAGCAGAGGGGCGGGATCCGCCGGGGAGCTGTTTTTT. This encodes CASRGAGSAGELFF.

Ten or more counts support this clonotype. The rearrangement uses TRBV25-1 and TRBJ1-5; 10 bases align to TRBD1. The CDR3 consists of 17 residues. The J segment lost 5 bases and the V segment lost 4 bases, leaving 11 bases of the junction unmatched. From germline, CDR1 is MGHDK and CDR2 SYGVNS. The CDR3 region is CASSGGQGSMDHQPQHF. CDR3 nucleotide sequence: TGTGCCAGCAGTGGGGGACAGGGGAGTATGGACCATCAGCCCCAGCATTTT.

This clonotype was counted many times. The chain recombines TRBV10-3 with TRBJ2-1; D not resolved. The length of the CDR3 is 12 residues. The ends were cut back, 2 bases at V and 5 bases at J, with 4 bases in the middle. Per germline, CDR1 ENHRY and CDR2 SYGVKD. CDR3 DNA: TGTGCCATCAGTGAGGAAAACAATGAGCAGTTCTTC. This translates into CAISEENNEQFF.

Many counts were recorded for this clonotype. The J gene is TRBJ2-3, the V gene TRBV5-4, with no clear D. The germline V and J ends were trimmed by 0 bases and 0 bases, with 5 bases remaining between them. CDR1 SGHNT and CDR2 YYREEE come from the germline V gene (reference sequence). The CDR3 totals 14 residues. For the CDR3, the DNA is TGTGCCAGCAGCTTGGTCCAAAGCACAGATACGCAGTATTTT. Residues: CASSLVQSTDTQYF.

This clonotype showed up many times. This chain's CDR3 is CASSLDLRGKSYEQYF. The CDR3 DNA reads as TGTGCCAGCAGCTTGGATCTCAGGGGGAAGTCCTACGAGCAGTACTTC. J is TRBJ2-7 and V is TRBV5-5, with 7 bases aligning to TRBD1. Germline CDR1 SGHKS, CDR2 YYEKEE (reference sequence). V was pared by 0 bases and J by 1 base, with 7 bases of the junction left unmatched. There are 16 residues in the CDR3.

This clonotype was seen ten or more times. The chain carries TRBV19 and TRBJ1-1, with 9 bases aligning to TRBD1. Germline V gene sequence: CDR1 LNHDA, CDR2 SQIVND (reference sequence). V shed 6 bases and J 1 base; nucleotides not matched to a gene: 6. The CDR3 has 15 residues. CDR3: CASSNRGQGNTEAFF. In DNA form, the CDR3 reads TGTGCCAGTAGCAACAGGGGGCAAGGGAACACTGAAGCTTTCTTT.

The table lists this clonotype with many counts. The V and J genes are TRBV7-2 and TRBJ2-1, with D possibly TRBD2 on 7 matching bases. The CDR3 extends over 14 amino acids. Per the germline V gene, CDR1 is SGHTA and CDR2 is FQGNSA. V was clipped by 3 bases and J by 7 bases, with 13 bases between them. CDR3 nucleotides: TGTGCCAGCAGCTTCGGGGGGCCGGGGAATGAGCAGTTCTTC. Protein: CASSFGGPGNEQFF.

This clonotype was seen repeatedly, ten times or more. The V and J genes are TRBV20-1 and TRBJ2-6; possibly TRBD1 or TRBD2 for D (5 bases each). From germline, CDR1 is DFQATT and CDR2 SNEGSKA (reference sequence). This CDR3 has 16 residues. V lost 6 bases and J lost 0, with 15 bases in between. CDR3 loop: CSAFVGASSGANVLTF. In DNA, the CDR3 is TGCAGTGCATTTGTCGGGGCAAGCTCTGGGGCCAACGTCCTGACTTTC.

Comments on this clonotype: A read error may account for a junction end that differs from germline. V and J are TRBV18 and TRBJ2-1; D is perhaps TRBD2 (6 bases). The CDR3 is made up of 15 amino acids. Germline V gene lookup returns CDR1 KGHSH and CDR2 LQKENI. The CDR3 loop is CASSSTGTVASGQLF. CDR3 nucleotide sequence: TGTGCCAGCTCATCAACCGGGACTGTGGCTTCGGGGCAGCTCTTC. Variable domain in full (rest from reference TRBV18 and TRBJ2-1): NAGVMQNPRHLVRRRGQEARLRCSPMKGHSHVYWYRQLPEEGLKFMVYLQKENIIDESGMPKERFSAEFPKEGPSILRIQQVVRGDSAAYFCASSSTGTVASGQLFGPGTRLTVL.

This clonotype was detected many times. The CDR3 loop is CASSLQGGNQPQHF. The CDR3, as DNA: TGTGCCAGCAGCCTTCAGGGTGGCAATCAGCCCCAGCATTTT. The gene calls are TRBV7-2 and TRBJ1-5; weak D call: TRBD1 (5 bases). Trimming removed 5 bases from V and 2 bases from J, with 10 bases in between. The germline gives CDR1 SGHTA, CDR2 FQGNSA. This CDR3 has 14 residues.

The sample holds many counts of this clonotype. The chain is built from TRBV27 and TRBJ1-1, with 7 positions matching TRBD1. The CDR3 extends over 13 amino acids. Germline V gene data show CDR1 as MNHEY and CDR2 as SMNVEV (reference sequence). V dropped 4 bases and J dropped 5; count of bases not matched to a gene: 4. The CDR3 DNA is TGTGCCAGCAGTTCTCAGGGGGGGACTGAAGCTTTCTTT. Translated: CASSSQGGTEAFF.

This clonotype was found a few times. V is TRBV6-9 and J is TRBJ1-2; 7 nucleotides match TRBD1. Per germline, CDR1 MNHGY and CDR2 SVAAGI. The V gene end was trimmed by 7 bases and the J gene end by 4 bases; junction bases not matched to a gene: 9. This CDR3 comprises 14 residues. DNA for the CDR3: TGTGCCAGCACACGAGGGGGACAGCGCTATGGCTACACCTTC. This gives the protein CASTRGGQRYGYTF.

The rearrangement joins TRBV12-3 or TRBV12-4 to TRBJ2-2, with unresolved D. The CDR3 is made up of 13 amino acids. The V end lost 6 bases, the J end lost 8 bases, and 13 bases lay between the germline ends. CDR3 residues: CASRDVARGELFF. The CDR3 DNA reads as TGTGCCAGCAGGGACGTCGCGCGTGGGGAGCTGTTTTTT.

This rearrangement joins TRBV6-1 to TRBJ2-3, with 7 bases fitting TRBD1. J lost 1 base, V lost 6 bases, and 7 bases had no gene match. CDR1 is MNHNS and CDR2 is SASEGT in the germline V gene. This CDR3 has 15 residues. CDR3 DNA: TGTGCCAGCAGCCAGGACAGGCTTCGCACAGATACGCAGTATTTT. Its translation: CASSQDRLRTDTQYF.

J is TRBJ2-1 and V is TRBV6-2 or TRBV6-3, with 9 bases that match TRBD2. The germline CDR1 and CDR2 sequences are MNHEY and SVGEGT. V lost 0 bases, J lost 12 bases, and 9 bases stayed unmatched. CDR3 size: 15 residues. The CDR3, as DNA: TGTGCCAGCAGTTACTCCAGCGGGGGGAAAACTGGGCAGTTCTTC. This translates into CASSYSSGGKTGQFF.

This clonotype showed up many times. This chain connects TRBV5-1 to TRBJ1-1; D is unclear. Germline V CDR1 and CDR2: SGHRS, YFSETQ. The V and J ends lost 3 bases and 7 bases respectively, with 7 bases between them. The CDR3 runs to 11 residues. The CDR3 DNA reads TGCGCCAGCAGCTCTGGACTTGAAGCTTTCTTT. Its translation: CASSSGLEAFF.